These 20 T cell receptor beta chains originate from one sample sequenced in a study of cytomegalovirus exposure and HLA in healthy donors. Clones were read by immunoSEQ multiplex PCR, and TCRdb kept only the in-frame ones, dropping some. The sample consists of about 70,000 clones, approximately 95% of them appearing once. The sample taken for sequencing was PBMCs. All receptors derive from a man between 18 and 35 years old in good health and CMV-seropositive.

The chain carries TRBV19 and TRBJ2-1; the match to TRBD2 covers 12 bases. Germline CDR1 and CDR2: LNHDA and SQIVND (reference sequence). Trimming cost V 3 bases and J 0 bases; bases outside gene matches: 6. The CDR3 is 18 amino acids. The CDR3 DNA reads TGTGCCAGTAGTATGGTCCAGACTAGCGGGAGCTCCTACAATGAGCAGTTCTTC. It translates to CASSMVQTSGSSYNEQFF.

The chain has TRBV7-8 and TRBJ2-7; 9 nucleotides match TRBD2. Germline V gives CDR1 SGHVS, CDR2 FQNEAQ. The CDR3 sequence is 15 residues long. V shed 1 base, J shed 4 bases, and the junction held 5 bases outside the gene matches. The CDR3 spells CASSLEPSGTYEQYF. The CDR3, as DNA: TGTGCCAGCAGCTTAGAGCCTAGCGGGACGTACGAGCAGTACTTC.

This chain links TRBV28 with TRBJ2-7, with 7 bases identical to TRBD1. The CDR3 is 13 amino acids. Germline V gives CDR1 MDHEN, CDR2 SYDVKM. Trimming cost V 5 bases and J 4 bases; bases outside gene matches: 5. CDR3 bases: TGTGCCAGCAGTCGGACAGGTCCTTACGAGCAGTACTTC. Protein: CASSRTGPYEQYF.

The chain joins TRBV5-1 to TRBJ1-2; D is unclear. Germline V CDR1 and CDR2: SGHRS, YFSETQ. The CDR3 sequence is 13 residues long. Trimming pared 0 bases from V and 8 bases from J, leaving 11 bases between. The CDR3 nucleotides read TGCGCCAGCAGCTTGGAAACTCTAGGAGGCTACACCTTC. Translation gives CASSLETLGGYTF.

This clone has just one count. The CDR3 loop is CATSRGQGSREQYF. CDR3 in DNA: TGTGCCACCAGCCGCGGTCAGGGATCAAGAGAGCAGTACTTC. The chain joins TRBV15 to TRBJ2-5; D possibly corresponds to TRBD1 (5 bases). CDR1 is LNHNV, CDR2 YYDKDF, per germline (reference sequence). V was pared by 5 bases and J by 11 bases, with 21 bases between. The CDR3 consists of 14 residues.

The V call is TRBV2, the J call TRBJ2-3, with D uncertain. With 7 bases removed from V and 5 bases from J, the gap between germline ends came to 10 bases. The CDR3 contains 12 residues. Per germline, CDR1 SNHLY and CDR2 FYNNEI. CDR3 DNA: TGTGCCAGCATGAGCACTGGAGATACGCAGTATTTT. Translating it yields CASMSTGDTQYF.

V usage is TRBV6-4 and J usage is TRBJ2-6; 9 positions match TRBD1. This CDR3 has 17 amino acids. J lost 6 bases, V lost 5 bases, and 11 bases had no gene match. Germline-derived CDR1 and CDR2 are MRHNA and SNTAGT. CDR3 in DNA: TGTGCCAGCAGTCCCGGGACAGGGTTCGCTTTGGCCAACGTCCTGACTTTC. Translated, it gives CASSPGTGFALANVLTF.

The CDR3 bases are TGTGCCAGCACCCTCGGCAGGGCCACTGAAGCTTTCTTT. It codes for CASTLGRATEAFF. The chain couples TRBV28 to TRBJ1-1; weak D call: TRBD1 (5 bases). There are 13 residues in the CDR3. V lost 7 bases and J 4 bases, leaving 13 bases between the germline ends. The germline V gene encodes CDR1 MDHEN and CDR2 SYDVKM.

The V and J genes are TRBV6-6 and TRBJ2-7, with TRBD1 matching 8 bases. J was trimmed by 4 bases and V by 5 bases; bases with no gene match: 4. Per the germline V gene, CDR1 is MNHNY and CDR2 is SVGAGI (reference sequence). The CDR3 length is 13 residues. CDR3 DNA sequence: TGTGCCAGCAGTGGGACAGGCACGTACGAGCAGTACTTC. Translation: CASSGTGTYEQYF.

The chain has TRBV5-1 and TRBJ1-3, with 8 bases matching TRBD1. Trimming removed 5 bases from V and 4 bases from J; junction bases left unmatched: 8. The CDR3 contains 15 residues. CDR1 and CDR2 from the germline V gene are SGHRS and YFSETQ. CDR3 protein: CASSADRGEGNTIYF. CDR3 DNA sequence: TGCGCCAGCAGTGCCGACAGGGGAGAAGGAAACACCATATATTTT.

The chain carries TRBV9 and TRBJ2-5; possibly TRBD2 for D (5 bases). The CDR3 has 14 amino acids. From germline, CDR1 is SGDLS and CDR2 YYNGEE. Trimming stripped 6 bases from V and 7 bases from J, with 19 bases between. The CDR3 here is CASNLGDSAGTQYF. The DNA for the CDR3 is TGTGCCAGCAACCTGGGAGACTCGGCGGGGACCCAGTACTTC. Variable domain in full (rest from reference TRBV9 and TRBJ2-5): DSGVTQTPKHLITATGQRVTLRCSPRSGDLSVYWYQQSLDQGLQFLIQYYNGEERAKGNILERFSAQQFPDLHSELNLSSLELGDSALYFCASNLGDSAGTQYFGPGTRLLVL.

The chain links TRBV28 to TRBJ1-1; 8 bases map to TRBD1. The germline CDR1 and CDR2 sequences are MDHEN and SYDVKM. CDR3 length: 16 amino acids. V shed 4 bases, J shed 0 bases, and the junction held 7 bases outside the gene matches. The CDR3 DNA is TGTGCCAGCAGTTACCCAGGGGGCGGGTTGAACACTGAAGCTTTCTTT. Translated: CASSYPGGGLNTEAFF.

This sequence joins TRBV28 and TRBJ1-2; 8 nucleotides align to TRBD1. Germline CDR1 and CDR2: MDHEN and SYDVKM. The CDR3 extends over 14 amino acids. The trim removed 6 bases at V and 6 bases at J, leaving 9 bases unmatched. The CDR3 DNA reads as TGTGCCAGCAGCATGACAGGGGCTATTCATGGCTACACCTTC. Protein product: CASSMTGAIHGYTF.

The V and J genes are TRBV5-1 and TRBJ2-2, with TRBD1 matching over 7 bases. The V and J ends lost 1 base and 7 bases, in that order; junction bases with no gene match: 1. This CDR3 spans 13 amino acids. Germline assignment: CDR1 SGHRS and CDR2 YFSETQ. The CDR3: CASSLTGDGELFF. The CDR3 DNA follows: TGCGCCAGCAGCTTGACAGGGGACGGGGAGCTGTTTTTT.

The chain links TRBV7-3 to TRBJ2-1; weak D call: TRBD2 (5 bases). CDR3 length equals 12 residues. Trimming took off 6 bases at V and 9 bases at J, with 12 bases between the two ends. Germline V gene data show CDR1 as SGHTA and CDR2 as FQGTGA. CDR3 sequence: CASRDGVSEQFF. The CDR3 DNA sequence: TGTGCCAGCAGGGACGGGGTCAGTGAGCAGTTCTTC.

V usage is TRBV5-1 and J usage is TRBJ1-2; 7 bases map to TRBD1. CDR3 size: 14 residues. J gave up 6 bases and V 1 base, and 6 bases lay outside the gene matches. Germline V gene data show CDR1 as SGHRS and CDR2 as YFSETQ. CDR3 in DNA: TGCGCCAGCAGCTTGTTAGGGGGCGAGGATGGCTACACCTTC. Translated: CASSLLGGEDGYTF.

The V and J genes are TRBV6-1 and TRBJ2-7; 8 positions agree with TRBD1. Trimming cost V 2 bases and J 6 bases; bases outside gene matches: 12. Germline lookup yields CDR1 MNHNS and CDR2 SASEGT. The CDR3 contains 16 residues. DNA for the CDR3: TGTGCCAGCAGTGAATCCAACAGGGGGAGGCTCGGCGAGCAGTACTTC. Translating it yields CASSESNRGRLGEQYF.

The chain links TRBV27 to TRBJ2-5; weak D call: TRBD1 (5 bases). Trimming took 6 bases from V and 0 from J, leaving 11 bases between them. Germline CDR1 is MNHEY and CDR2 is SMNVEV (reference sequence). The CDR3 consists of 14 residues. The CDR3 reads CASSRVGDQETQYF. CDR3 DNA: TGTGCCAGCAGCAGGGTTGGGGACCAAGAGACCCAGTACTTC.

This chain links TRBV6-6 with TRBJ2-3, with no clear D. CDR1 is MNHNY, CDR2 SVGAGI, per germline (reference sequence). The CDR3 runs to 15 residues. V lost 7 bases and J lost 0, with 14 bases in between. CDR3 DNA sequence: TGTGCCAGCACTCCGGTCCTCACGAGCACAGATACGCAGTATTTT. Its translation is CASTPVLTSTDTQYF.

The V gene is TRBV7-2, the J gene TRBJ2-7; 10 nucleotides line up with TRBD1. The germline CDR1 and CDR2 sequences are SGHTA and FQGNSA. The CDR3 contains 15 residues. Trimming took 5 bases from V and 2 from J; bases not matched to a gene: 6. CDR3 loop: CASSKGQGIPYEQYF. CDR3 DNA sequence: TGTGCCAGCAGCAAGGGACAGGGGATCCCCTACGAGCAGTACTTC. The variable domain in full, completed from reference TRBV7-2 and TRBJ2-7, reads GAGVSQSPSNKVTEKGKDVELRCDPISGHTALYWYRQSLGQGLEFLIYFQGNSAPDKSGLPSDRFSAERTGGSVSTLTIQRTQQEDSAVYLCASSKGQGIPYEQYFGPGTRLTVT.